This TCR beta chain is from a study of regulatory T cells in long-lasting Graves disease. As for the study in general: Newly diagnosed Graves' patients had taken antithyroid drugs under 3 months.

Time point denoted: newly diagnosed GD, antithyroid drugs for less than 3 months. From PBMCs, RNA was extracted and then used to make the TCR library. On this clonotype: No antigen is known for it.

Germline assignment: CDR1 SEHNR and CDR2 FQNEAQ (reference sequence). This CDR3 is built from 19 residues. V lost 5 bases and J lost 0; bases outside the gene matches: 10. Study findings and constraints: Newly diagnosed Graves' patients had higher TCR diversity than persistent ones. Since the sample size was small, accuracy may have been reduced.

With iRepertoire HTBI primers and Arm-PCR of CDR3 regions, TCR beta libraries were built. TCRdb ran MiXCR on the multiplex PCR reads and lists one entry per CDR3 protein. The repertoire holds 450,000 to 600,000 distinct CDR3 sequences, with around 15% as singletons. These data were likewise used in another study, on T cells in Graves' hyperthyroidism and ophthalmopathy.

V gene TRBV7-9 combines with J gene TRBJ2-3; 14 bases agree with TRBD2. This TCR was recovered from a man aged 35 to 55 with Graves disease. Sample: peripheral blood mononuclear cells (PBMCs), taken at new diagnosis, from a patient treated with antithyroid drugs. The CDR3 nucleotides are TGTGCCAGCAGCCCCTGGACTAGCGGGAGGTCAACTAGCACAGATACGCAGTATTTT. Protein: CASSPWTSGRSTSTDTQYF.